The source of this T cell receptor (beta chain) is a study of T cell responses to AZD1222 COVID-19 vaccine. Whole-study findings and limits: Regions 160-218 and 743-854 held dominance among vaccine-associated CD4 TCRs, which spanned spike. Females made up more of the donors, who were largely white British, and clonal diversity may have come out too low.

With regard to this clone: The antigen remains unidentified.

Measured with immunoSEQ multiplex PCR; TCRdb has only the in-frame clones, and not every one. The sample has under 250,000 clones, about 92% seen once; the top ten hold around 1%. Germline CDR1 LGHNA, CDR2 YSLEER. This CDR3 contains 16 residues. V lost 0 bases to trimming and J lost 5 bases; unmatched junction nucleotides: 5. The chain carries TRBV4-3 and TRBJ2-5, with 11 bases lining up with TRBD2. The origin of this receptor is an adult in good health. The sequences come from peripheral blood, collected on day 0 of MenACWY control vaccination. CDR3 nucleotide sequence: TGCGCCAGCAGCCAAGATAGACTAGCGGGGAGGGAGACCCAGTACTTC. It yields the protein CASSQDRLAGRETQYF.